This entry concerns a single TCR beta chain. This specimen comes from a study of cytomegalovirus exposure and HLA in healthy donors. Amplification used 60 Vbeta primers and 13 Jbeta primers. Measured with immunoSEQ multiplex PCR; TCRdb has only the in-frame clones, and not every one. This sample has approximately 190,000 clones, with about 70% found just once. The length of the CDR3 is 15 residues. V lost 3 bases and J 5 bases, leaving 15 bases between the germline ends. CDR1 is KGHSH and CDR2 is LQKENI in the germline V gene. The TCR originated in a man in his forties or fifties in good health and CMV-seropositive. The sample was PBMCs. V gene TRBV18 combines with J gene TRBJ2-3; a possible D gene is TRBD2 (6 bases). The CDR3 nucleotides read TGTGCCAGCTCACCCCAACGCGGGGCGGTAGATACGCAGTATTTT. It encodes CASSPQRGAVDTQYF.